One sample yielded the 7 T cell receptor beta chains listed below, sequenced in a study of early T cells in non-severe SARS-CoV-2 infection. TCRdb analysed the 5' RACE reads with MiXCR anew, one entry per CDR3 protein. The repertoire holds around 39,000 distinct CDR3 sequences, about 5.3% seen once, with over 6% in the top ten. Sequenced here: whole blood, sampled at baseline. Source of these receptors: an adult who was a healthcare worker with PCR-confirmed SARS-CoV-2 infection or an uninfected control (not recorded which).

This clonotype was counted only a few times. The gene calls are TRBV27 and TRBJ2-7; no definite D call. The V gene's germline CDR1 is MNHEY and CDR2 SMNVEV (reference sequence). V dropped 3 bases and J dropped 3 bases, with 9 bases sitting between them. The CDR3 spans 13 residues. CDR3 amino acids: CASSFNRNYEQYF. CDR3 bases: TGTGCCAGCAGTTTCAACCGGAACTACGAGCAGTACTTC.

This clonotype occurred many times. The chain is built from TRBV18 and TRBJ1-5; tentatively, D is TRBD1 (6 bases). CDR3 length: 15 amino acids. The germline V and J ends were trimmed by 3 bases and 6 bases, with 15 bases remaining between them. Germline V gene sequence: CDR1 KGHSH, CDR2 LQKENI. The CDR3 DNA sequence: TGTGCCAGCTCACCCCCAGAGAGGGGGGGTCAGCCCCAGCATTTT. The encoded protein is CASSPPERGGQPQHF.

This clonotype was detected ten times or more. The CDR3 sequence is CASSLAGRGRGTDTQYF. For the CDR3, the DNA is TGTGCCAGCAGTTTAGCCGGACGCGGGAGGGGGACAGATACGCAGTATTTT. This chain joins TRBV28 and TRBJ2-3; TRBD2 matches 9 bases. CDR1 and CDR2 from the germline V gene are MDHEN and SYDVKM. V lost 2 bases to trimming and J lost 3 bases; unmatched junction nucleotides: 9. This CDR3 has 17 residues. The variable domain in full, with the rest retrieved from reference TRBV28 and TRBJ2-3, is DVKVTQSSRYLVKRTGEKVFLECVQDMDHENMFWYRQDPGLGLRLIYFSYDVKMKEKGDIPEGYSVSREKKERFSLILESASTNQTSMYLCASSLAGRGRGTDTQYFGPGTRLTVL.

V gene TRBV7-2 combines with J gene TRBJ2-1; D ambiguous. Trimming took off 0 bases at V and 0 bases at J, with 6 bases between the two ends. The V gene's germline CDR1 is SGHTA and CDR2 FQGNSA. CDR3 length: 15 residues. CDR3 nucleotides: TGTGCCAGCAGCTTAGCGTACTACTCCTACAATGAGCAGTTCTTC. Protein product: CASSLAYYSYNEQFF.

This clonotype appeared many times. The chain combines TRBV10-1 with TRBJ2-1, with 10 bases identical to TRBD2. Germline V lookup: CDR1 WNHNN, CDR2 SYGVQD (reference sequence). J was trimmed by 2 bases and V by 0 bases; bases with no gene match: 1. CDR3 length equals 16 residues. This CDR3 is CASSESLAGAYNEQFF. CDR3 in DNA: TGCGCCAGCAGTGAGTCTCTAGCGGGAGCCTACAATGAGCAGTTCTTC.

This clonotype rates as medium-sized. CDR3 loop: CASSLLGNEQFF. CDR3 coding DNA: TGTGCCAGCAGTTTATTGGGAAATGAGCAGTTCTTC. This chain joins TRBV27 and TRBJ2-1; D unresolved. Trimming pared 1 base from V and 7 bases from J, leaving 5 bases between. Germline V gene data show CDR1 as MNHEY and CDR2 as SMNVEV (reference sequence). The CDR3 is made up of 12 amino acids.

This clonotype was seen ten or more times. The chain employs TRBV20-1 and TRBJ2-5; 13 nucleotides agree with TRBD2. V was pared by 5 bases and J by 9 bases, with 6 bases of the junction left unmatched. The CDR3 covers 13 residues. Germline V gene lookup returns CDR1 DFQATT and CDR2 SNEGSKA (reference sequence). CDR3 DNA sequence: TGCAGTGCTGTTTGGACTAGCGGGAGTGCCCAGTACTTC. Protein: CSAVWTSGSAQYF.